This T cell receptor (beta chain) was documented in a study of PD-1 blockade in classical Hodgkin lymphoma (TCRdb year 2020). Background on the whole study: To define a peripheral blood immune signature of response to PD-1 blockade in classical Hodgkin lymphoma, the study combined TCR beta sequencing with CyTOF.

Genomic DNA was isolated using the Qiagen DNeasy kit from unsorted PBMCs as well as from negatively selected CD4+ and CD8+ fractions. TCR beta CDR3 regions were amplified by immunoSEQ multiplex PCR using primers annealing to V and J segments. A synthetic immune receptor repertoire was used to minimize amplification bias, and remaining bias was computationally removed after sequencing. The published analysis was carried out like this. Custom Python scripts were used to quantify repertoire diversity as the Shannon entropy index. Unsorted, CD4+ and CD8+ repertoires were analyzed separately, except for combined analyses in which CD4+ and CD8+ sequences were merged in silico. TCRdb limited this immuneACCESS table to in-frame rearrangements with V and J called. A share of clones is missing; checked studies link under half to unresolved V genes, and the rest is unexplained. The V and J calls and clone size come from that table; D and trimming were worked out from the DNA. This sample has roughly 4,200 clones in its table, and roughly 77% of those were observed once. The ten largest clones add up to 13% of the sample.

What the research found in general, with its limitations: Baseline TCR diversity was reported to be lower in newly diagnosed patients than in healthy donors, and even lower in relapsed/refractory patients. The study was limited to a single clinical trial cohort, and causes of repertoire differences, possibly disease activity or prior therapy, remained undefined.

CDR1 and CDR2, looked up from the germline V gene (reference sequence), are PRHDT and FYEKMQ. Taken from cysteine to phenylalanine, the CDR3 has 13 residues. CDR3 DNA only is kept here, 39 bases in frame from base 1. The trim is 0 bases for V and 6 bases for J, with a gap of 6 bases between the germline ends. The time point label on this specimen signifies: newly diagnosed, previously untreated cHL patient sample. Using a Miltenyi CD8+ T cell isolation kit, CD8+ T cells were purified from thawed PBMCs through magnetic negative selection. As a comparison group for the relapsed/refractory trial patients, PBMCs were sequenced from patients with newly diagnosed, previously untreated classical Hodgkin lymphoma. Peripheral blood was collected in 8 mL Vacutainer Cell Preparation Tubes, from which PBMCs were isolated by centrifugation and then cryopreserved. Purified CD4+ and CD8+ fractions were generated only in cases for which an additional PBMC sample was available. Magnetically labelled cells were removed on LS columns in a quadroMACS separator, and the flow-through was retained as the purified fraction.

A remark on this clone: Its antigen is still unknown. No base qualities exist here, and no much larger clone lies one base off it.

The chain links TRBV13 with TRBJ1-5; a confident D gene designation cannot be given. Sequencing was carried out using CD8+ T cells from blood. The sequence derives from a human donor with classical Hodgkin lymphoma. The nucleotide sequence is TGTGCCAGCAGCTTAGGCCCAGGTCAGCCCCAGCATTTT. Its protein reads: CASSLGPGQPQHF.